The rows below give T cell receptor beta chains drawn from one sample of a study of siplizumab effects on memory and regulatory T cells. The repertoire was sequenced with immunoSEQ multiplex PCR; TCRdb's copy has only in-frame clones and lacks some. Seen here are about 120,000 clones, approximately 94% observed once, and the top ten hold approximately 1.8%. Sequenced sample: non-Treg CD4+ T cells sorted from blood. These receptor sequences come from a human donor in good health. CDR3s include the opening cysteine and the closing phenylalanine or tryptophan. D genes are given only for firm matches. For some rows the clone size is stated as once, few or many, or as a class when expanded; others skip it.

clone size,V gene,CDR3 length,D gene,J gene,CDR3 DNA,CDR3 protein
NA,TRBV4-1,14,NA,TRBJ2-2,TGCGCCAGCAGCACTCTCGGGGAATCCGGGGAGCTGTTTTTT,CASSTLGESGELFF
once,TRBV6-5,11,NA,TRBJ2-5,TGTGCCAGCAGTTACCCACCGGCCCAGTACTTC,CASSYPPAQYF
NA,TRBV6-5,14,NA,TRBJ1-2,TGTGCCAGCACCCCAAGGGAGGGGGGGATTCGCTACACCTTC,CASTPREGGIRYTF
NA,TRBV7-3,14,NA,TRBJ2-2,TGTGCCAGCAGCTCCGGGACAACCACCGGGGAGCTGTTTTTT,CASSSGTTTGELFF
once,TRBV6-5,13,TRBD1,TRBJ1-2,TGTGCCAGCGCGAGGGGGCCCAACTATGGCTACACCTTC,CASARGPNYGYTF
NA,TRBV27,15,TRBD2,TRBJ2-3,TGTGCCAGCAGTTTAGGGGACTACAGCACAGATACGCAGTATTTT,CASSLGDYSTDTQYF
NA,TRBV29-1,11,NA,TRBJ2-7,TGCAGCGTTGAAGGGCAGGCGGTTCAGTACTTC,CSVEGQAVQYF
NA,TRBV7-9,14,TRBD1,TRBJ2-1,TGTGCCAGCAGCACCAGGGGGCTCTACAATGAGCAGTTCTTC,CASSTRGLYNEQFF
NA,TRBV30,13,NA,TRBJ2-1,TGTGCCTGGAGTGTACGAGGAGGGGATGAGCAGTTCTTC,CAWSVRGGDEQFF
NA,TRBV5-4,16,NA,TRBJ1-5,TGTGCCAGCAGCTTGGGACCCCATGGAAGCAATCAGCCCCAGCATTTT,CASSLGPHGSNQPQHF
NA,TRBV18,13,NA,TRBJ1-5,TGTGCCAGCTCAGAGGCCCACAATCAGCCCCAGCATTTT,CASSEAHNQPQHF
NA,TRBV18,14,NA,TRBJ1-2,TGTGCCAGCTCACCTACCGGGGGCCCTGATGGCTACACCTTC,CASSPTGGPDGYTF
NA,TRBV2,13,NA,TRBJ1-1,TGTGCCAGCAGAGTAGGCCTGAACACTGAAGCTTTCTTT,CASRVGLNTEAFF
NA,TRBV12-5,15,TRBD2,TRBJ2-7,TGTGCTAGTGGTTTGCGGGACTACAGCTCCTACGAGCAGTACTTC,CASGLRDYSSYEQYF
NA,TRBV11-2,13,NA,TRBJ1-2,TGTGCCAGCAGAACCCCGAGGGTCCGAGGCTACACCTTC,CASRTPRVRGYTF
once,TRBV7-3,19,TRBD2,TRBJ2-1,TGTGCCAGCAGCTCCTTTGGGACTAGCGGGAGAAGATCCTACAATGAGCAGTTCTTC,CASSSFGTSGRRSYNEQFF
NA,TRBV5-8,17,TRBD1,TRBJ2-3,TGTGCCAGCAGCACTACACAGGGGGCTTATAGCACAGATACGCAGTATTTT,CASSTTQGAYSTDTQYF
NA,TRBV5-1,13,TRBD2,TRBJ2-7,TGCGCCAGCGCGTCCGGACTAGCGGGAGTGCCGTACTTC,CASASGLAGVPYF
NA,TRBV6-5,11,NA,TRBJ1-2,TGTGCCATCCGGTCTAACTATGGCTACACCTTC,CAIRSNYGYTF
NA,TRBV2,15,TRBD1,TRBJ1-5,TGTGCCAGCAGTGATGAGGGACAGGGCGGTCAGCCCCAGCATTTT,CASSDEGQGGQPQHF
NA,TRBV18,16,TRBD1,TRBJ1-4,TGTGCCAGCTCACCAATGAGGGGGCGGGCTAATGAAAAACTGTTTTTT,CASSPMRGRANEKLFF
NA,TRBV27,13,NA,TRBJ2-7,TGTGCCAGCAGTCCCGCGGGATCCTACGAGCAGTACTTC,CASSPAGSYEQYF
NA,TRBV5-1,13,NA,TRBJ1-1,TGCGCCAGCAGCGTGGGCCAGAACACTGAAGCTTTCTTT,CASSVGQNTEAFF
NA,TRBV7-3,17,TRBD2,TRBJ2-2,TGTGCCAGCAGCTTAAAGGGGCTAGCGGGGAACACCGGGGAGCTGTTTTTT,CASSLKGLAGNTGELFF
NA,TRBV6-1,12,NA,TRBJ1-1,TGTGCCAGCACTTACAGGAACACTGAAGCTTTCTTT,CASTYRNTEAFF
NA,TRBV5-4,16,TRBD2,TRBJ2-3,TGTGCCAGCAGCCCGGGGGGGGAAATCGCCCCAGATACGCAGTATTTT,CASSPGGEIAPDTQYF
NA,TRBV27,16,NA,TRBJ2-3,TGTGCCAGCAGTTTATCCCCAGGGGTCCCCACAGATACGCAGTATTTT,CASSLSPGVPTDTQYF
NA,TRBV18,13,NA,TRBJ1-2,TGTGCCAGCTCCCCCGGTGGGGGTAGAGGCTACACCTTC,CASSPGGGRGYTF
once,TRBV30,13,TRBD1,TRBJ1-5,TGTGCCTGGAGTCTTTCAGGGGGCCCGGCCCAGCATTTT,CAWSLSGGPAQHF
NA,TRBV10-1,13,NA,TRBJ1-2,TGCGCCAGCAGCGCGGCCACCCATGGCGACTACACCTTC,CASSAATHGDYTF
NA,TRBV9,13,NA,TRBJ2-2,TGTGCCAGCAGCGTAGGGTCGACCGGGGAGCTGTTTTTT,CASSVGSTGELFF
NA,TRBV10-3,17,TRBD2,TRBJ2-3,TGTGCCATCAGTGAGCGGTTAGCGGGGGTTAGCACAGATACGCAGTATTTT,CAISERLAGVSTDTQYF
NA,TRBV7-2,15,TRBD2,TRBJ2-3,TGTGCCAGCAGCATTACTAGCGGGAGGCCCGATACGCAGTATTTT,CASSITSGRPDTQYF
NA,TRBV2,14,NA,TRBJ2-1,TGTGCCAGCATAATACTACAGGGAGGCAATGAGCAGTTCTTC,CASIILQGGNEQFF
NA,TRBV19,14,NA,TRBJ2-7,TGTGCCAGTACCTCAGACAGGTGGTCCTACGAGCAGTACTTC,CASTSDRWSYEQYF
NA,TRBV12-5,13,NA,TRBJ1-5,TGTGCTAGTGGTTTGGAGGGGTCACAGCCCCAGCATTTT,CASGLEGSQPQHF
NA,TRBV18,14,NA,TRBJ2-7,TGTGCCAGCTCACCACCGGATTCTACCTACGAGCAGTACTTC,CASSPPDSTYEQYF
NA,TRBV5-4,14,NA,TRBJ2-3,TGTGCCAGCAGCTTCGGCGGGACCGCAGATACGCAGTATTTT,CASSFGGTADTQYF
NA,TRBV28,13,NA,TRBJ1-1,TGTGCCAGCAACGGGGGGCTCGGCACTGAAGCTTTCTTT,CASNGGLGTEAFF
NA,TRBV19,17,NA,TRBJ2-6,TGTGCCAGTAGTCCGAGATCCCAGCCTTCCGGGGCCAACGTCCTGACTTTC,CASSPRSQPSGANVLTF
NA,TRBV19,16,NA,TRBJ1-2,TGTGCCAGTAGTATTCTATCGACAGGCACAATGCGGGGCTACACCTTC,CASSILSTGTMRGYTF
NA,TRBV18,13,NA,TRBJ1-1,TGTGCCAGCTCACCACCGGGCAGGTGGGAAGCTTTCTTT,CASSPPGRWEAFF
NA,TRBV5-6,16,TRBD1,TRBJ2-1,TGTGCCAGCAGCCGACCATGGACAGGGGTAAGCAATGAGCAGTTCTTC,CASSRPWTGVSNEQFF
NA,TRBV11-3,15,TRBD1,TRBJ2-5,TGTGCCAGCAGCTTAGACGGGGACAGCCAAGAGACCCAGTACTTC,CASSLDGDSQETQYF
NA,TRBV2,16,TRBD2,TRBJ2-3,TGTGCCAGCAGTGAAGGAGAGCGGGGGAGACGAGATACGCAGTATTTT,CASSEGERGRRDTQYF
NA,TRBV6-1,13,TRBD2,TRBJ2-5,TGTGCCTCGGACGAGCGACTAGCCGCGACCCAGTACTTC,CASDERLAATQYF
NA,TRBV7-9,12,NA,TRBJ2-6,TGTGCCAGCAGCCCCGGACTCAACGTCCTGACTTTC,CASSPGLNVLTF
NA,TRBV5-4,15,NA,TRBJ2-7,TGTGCCAGCAGCAGAAAGGCACAGGGTACCTACGAGCAGTACTTC,CASSRKAQGTYEQYF
NA,TRBV7-9,14,TRBD1,TRBJ1-1,TGTGCCAGCAGTCCAGGGACAGTGAACACTGAAGCTTTCTTT,CASSPGTVNTEAFF
NA,TRBV5-1,15,NA,TRBJ2-7,TGCGCCAGCAGCCCCCAGGGGGGGATCTCCTACGAGCAGTACTTC,CASSPQGGISYEQYF
NA,TRBV5-1,15,TRBD2,TRBJ2-5,TGCGCCAGCAGCCTCGGGACTAGCCTCCCCGAGACCCAGTACTTC,CASSLGTSLPETQYF
NA,TRBV2,15,NA,TRBJ2-3,TGTGCCAGCAGTGAAGTCGGCTCTGGCACAGATACGCAGTATTTT,CASSEVGSGTDTQYF
NA,TRBV6-4,15,TRBD2,TRBJ2-1,TGTGCCAGCAGTGCCGATAGCGGGAGTTTAGATGAGCAGTTCTTC,CASSADSGSLDEQFF
NA,TRBV6-1,15,NA,TRBJ1-1,TGTGCCAGCAGTGAACCATCCCAGGGGCTCGCTGAAGCTTTCTTT,CASSEPSQGLAEAFF
NA,TRBV14,14,TRBD1,TRBJ1-2,TGTGCCAGCAGCCAAGCAGGACAGGGGCATGGCTACACCTTC,CASSQAGQGHGYTF
NA,TRBV18,16,TRBD2,TRBJ2-7,TGTGCCAGCTCAGCGGGACTACAAAGCAGTGGCTACGAGCAGTACTTC,CASSAGLQSSGYEQYF
once,TRBV5-1,16,NA,TRBJ1-3,TGCGCCAGCAGCTTGGACAGGGTCCTCTCTGGAAACACCATATATTTT,CASSLDRVLSGNTIYF